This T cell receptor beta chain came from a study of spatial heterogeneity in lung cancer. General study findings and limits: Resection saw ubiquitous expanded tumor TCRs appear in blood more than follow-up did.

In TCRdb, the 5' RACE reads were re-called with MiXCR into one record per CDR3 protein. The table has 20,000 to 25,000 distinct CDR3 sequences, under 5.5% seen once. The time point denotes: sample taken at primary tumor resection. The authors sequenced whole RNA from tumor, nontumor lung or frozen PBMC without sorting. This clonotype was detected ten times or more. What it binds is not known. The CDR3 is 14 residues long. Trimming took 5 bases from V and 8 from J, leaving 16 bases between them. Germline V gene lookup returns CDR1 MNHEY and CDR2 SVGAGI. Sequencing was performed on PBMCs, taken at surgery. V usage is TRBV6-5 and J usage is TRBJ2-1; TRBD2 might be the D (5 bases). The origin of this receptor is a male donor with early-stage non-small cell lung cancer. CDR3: CASSRLGRFDEQFF. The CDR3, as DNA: TGTGCCAGCAGTCGCCTAGGGAGATTCGATGAGCAGTTCTTC.